The 21 T cell receptor beta chains below were found in one sample sequenced in a study of T cells in Graves' hyperthyroidism and ophthalmopathy. Amplification yielded TCR beta CDR3 regions, with RNA transcripts as the source. First-round RT-PCR targeting the TCR CDR3 was performed with the HTBI primer set. TCRdb re-derived calls from the multiplex PCR reads in MiXCR, one entry per CDR3 protein. Of 300,000 to 400,000 distinct CDR3 sequences in the sample, about 15% were seen once. The sample consisted of blood. The receptors stem from a woman aged 25 to 39 with Graves' hyperthyroidism.

This clonotype was counted many times. The chain combines TRBV12-3 or TRBV12-4 with TRBJ2-2; TRBD2 agrees at 7 bases. CDR3 length equals 17 residues. V was clipped by 3 bases and J by 2 bases; unmatched bases: 9. This CDR3 reads CASSLRGGDFNTGELFF. CDR3 nucleotides: TGTGCCAGCAGTTTGCGGGGAGGGGATTTTAACACCGGGGAGCTGTTTTTT.

The chain carries TRBV12-3 or TRBV12-4 and TRBJ1-4, with TRBD1 identical over 12 bases. Unmatched junction bases numbered 11, after V lost 6 bases and J lost 6 bases. The length of the CDR3 is 17 residues. The CDR3 coding sequence is TGTGCCAGCAGGGGGGACAGGGGGCGGGTTCCGGATGAAAAACTGTTTTTT. Its translation is CASRGDRGRVPDEKLFF.

The V and J genes are TRBV5-1 and TRBJ2-1; D may be TRBD2 (6 bases). This CDR3 comprises 12 residues. The germline V gene has CDR1 SGHRS and CDR2 YFSETQ. Trimming took off 5 bases at V and 9 bases at J, with 12 bases between the two ends. CDR3 in amino acids: CASRYGSAEQFF. The CDR3 DNA is TGCGCCAGCAGATACGGGAGCGCTGAGCAGTTCTTC.

V and J are TRBV18 and TRBJ1-2, with D unclear. Germline CDR1 is KGHSH and CDR2 is LQKENI. V was pared by 3 bases and J by 4 bases, with 12 bases between. The length of the CDR3 is 14 residues. The CDR3 nucleotides are TGTGCCAGCTCACCGGACCAGGCGGGCTATGGCTACACCTTC. Translating gives CASSPDQAGYGYTF. The whole variable domain, remainder taken from reference TRBV18 and TRBJ1-2, is NAGVMQNPRHLVRRRGQEARLRCSPMKGHSHVYWYRQLPEEGLKFMVYLQKENIIDESGMPKERFSAEFPKEGPSILRIQQVVRGDSAAYFCASSPDQAGYGYTFGSGTRLTVV.

This clonotype was recorded at least ten times. This chain links TRBV20-1 with TRBJ1-2, with 8 bases matching TRBD1. Trimming took 6 bases from V and 5 from J; bases not matched to a gene: 8. CDR3 size: 13 residues. CDR1 is DFQATT, CDR2 SNEGSKA, per germline (reference sequence). CDR3 residues: CSATPGQVYGYTF. The CDR3 region has the DNA TGCAGTGCCACACCGGGACAGGTTTATGGCTACACCTTC.

This clonotype was counted ten times or more. This rearrangement joins TRBV24-1 to TRBJ1-5; D might be TRBD1 (6 bases). Trimming removed 4 bases from V and 8 bases from J, with 11 bases in between. Germline CDR1 KGHDR, CDR2 SFDVKD. The CDR3 consists of 13 residues. CDR3 DNA: TGTGCCACCAGTGACATGAGGGGGAAGCCCCAGCATTTT. Translation: CATSDMRGKPQHF.

This clonotype has just a few counts. V is TRBV6-2 or TRBV6-3 and J is TRBJ2-7; 10 positions match TRBD1. CDR3 size: 16 residues. Germline CDR1 reads MNHEY; CDR2 reads SVGEGT. V was clipped by 6 bases and J by 1 base; unmatched bases: 9. In DNA form, the CDR3 reads TGTGCCAGCAGAGCCACCCCGGGACAGGGGTCCTACGAGCAGTACTTC. Its protein is CASRATPGQGSYEQYF.

The chain joins TRBV10-1 to TRBJ2-1; 8 bases agree with TRBD2. There are 13 residues in the CDR3. Germline CDR1 is WNHNN and CDR2 is SYGVQD (reference sequence). V lost 8 bases and J lost 5; bases outside the gene matches: 5. The CDR3 protein is CASQAGVHNEQFF. The CDR3 DNA follows: TGCGCCAGCCAAGCGGGAGTCCACAATGAGCAGTTCTTC.

The chain is built from TRBV12-3 or TRBV12-4 and TRBJ2-5; no clear D. The ends were cut back, 0 bases at V and 2 bases at J, with 7 bases in the middle. This CDR3 spans 14 amino acids. CDR3 bases: TGTGCCAGCAGTTTAGCTCAGGCACAAGAGACCCAGTACTTC. The encoded protein is CASSLAQAQETQYF.

This clonotype was picked up one time. This chain connects TRBV4-2 to TRBJ2-5; D possibly corresponds to TRBD2 (6 bases). Germline V CDR1 and CDR2: LGHNA, YNFKEQ. Trimming removed 0 bases at V and 3 bases at J, with 11 bases between. The CDR3 is 15 amino acids. The CDR3, as DNA: TGTGCCAGCAGCCAAGATGGAGGGGCGGAAGAGACCCAGTACTTC. Its translation is CASSQDGGAEETQYF.

A few counts support this clonotype. The chain couples TRBV7-9 to TRBJ2-5; the match to TRBD1 covers 10 bases. The CDR3 extends over 15 amino acids. V lost 3 bases to trimming and J lost 2 bases; unmatched junction nucleotides: 3. Germline CDR1 SEHNR, CDR2 FQNEAQ (reference sequence). Here the CDR3 reads CASSFGTGEQETQYF. The CDR3 DNA reads TGTGCCAGCAGCTTCGGGACAGGGGAACAAGAGACCCAGTACTTC.

Many counts were recorded for this clonotype. The chain combines TRBV12-3 or TRBV12-4 with TRBJ2-1, with D unclear. The CDR3 is 12 amino acids. The ends were cut back, 4 bases at V and 6 bases at J, with 7 bases in the middle. The chain's CDR3 is CASSSDLNEQFF. CDR3 nucleotide sequence: TGTGCCAGCAGTTCCGATCTCAATGAGCAGTTCTTC.

The chain is built from TRBV29-1 and TRBJ1-1; D is unclear. The CDR3 is 13 residues long. Trimming shortened V by 1 base and J by 5 bases, and 11 bases separated the two germline ends. The germline gives CDR1 SQVTM, CDR2 ANQGSEA. CDR3: CSVEGADATEAFF. DNA for the CDR3: TGCAGCGTTGAAGGAGCGGACGCAACTGAAGCTTTCTTT.

This clonotype has a count of ten or more. CDR3 nucleotides: TGTGCCTGGAGTACTAGCGGGTACGGCGAGCAGTACTTC. Translating it yields CAWSTSGYGEQYF. The chain uses TRBV30 and TRBJ2-7; 9 bases agree with TRBD2. Germline values: CDR1 GTSNPN, CDR2 SVGIG (reference sequence). V lost 2 bases, J lost 6 bases, and 5 bases stayed unmatched. The CDR3 covers 13 residues.

This clonotype came up a few times. CDR3 DNA: TGTGCCAGCAGTAACTACCCCGGGAACGGGGAGCTGTTTTTT. Its translation: CASSNYPGNGELFF. V usage is TRBV6-4 and J usage is TRBJ2-2; tentatively, D is TRBD2 (5 bases). The CDR3 is made up of 14 amino acids. V was pared by 5 bases and J by 7 bases, with 14 bases between. Germline CDR1 reads MRHNA; CDR2 reads SNTAGT.

Concerning this clonotype: Its ends do not fully match the called genes, so a read error is possible. This chain uses TRBV12-3 or TRBV12-4 with TRBJ2-1; 8 bases line up with TRBD2. The CDR3 is 15 residues long. The CDR3 here is CTSSLKSGRTNEQFF. The CDR3 DNA follows: TGTACCAGCAGTTTGAAAAGCGGGAGAACCAATGAGCAGTTCTTC.

This clonotype was observed at least ten times. The rearrangement uses TRBV2 and TRBJ1-6; D remains unclear. In germline, CDR1 is SNHLY, CDR2 FYNNEI. V was pared by 10 bases and J by 5 bases, with 18 bases between. This CDR3 contains 15 residues. CDR3 sequence (DNA): TGTGCCACCACCACCCGGCAGCCTAATAATTCACCCCTCCACTTT. Its translation is CATTTRQPNNSPLHF.

This clonotype was seen at least ten times. The chain recombines TRBV11-2 with TRBJ1-1, with 7 bases that match TRBD1. CDR1 SGHAT and CDR2 FQNNGV come from the germline V gene. V dropped 1 base and J dropped 1; count of bases not matched to a gene: 6. The CDR3 has 16 amino acids. CDR3 in DNA: TGTGCCAGCAGCTTAGGCAGGGGGAAGGGGAACACTGAAGCTTTCTTT. It specifies CASSLGRGKGNTEAFF. The whole variable domain, remainder taken from reference TRBV11-2 and TRBJ1-1, is EAGVAQSPRYKIIEKRQSVAFWCNPISGHATLYWYQQILGQGPKLLIQFQNNGVVDDSQLPKDRFSAERLKGVDSTLKIQPAKLEDSAVYLCASSLGRGKGNTEAFFGQGTRLTVV.

This clonotype was picked up many times. This rearrangement joins TRBV7-2 to TRBJ2-7; D is undetermined. Germline values: CDR1 SGHTA, CDR2 FQGNSA. The CDR3 runs 16 residues. Trimming cost V 3 bases and J 0 bases, with 15 bases left between them. CDR3 sequence reads: CASSFGRSQSSYEQYF. CDR3 DNA sequence: TGTGCCAGCAGCTTTGGACGGTCTCAAAGCTCCTACGAGCAGTACTTC. Supplemented by reference TRBV7-2 and TRBJ2-7, the full variable domain reads GAGVSQSPSNKVTEKGKDVELRCDPISGHTALYWYRQSLGQGLEFLIYFQGNSAPDKSGLPSDRFSAERTGGSVSTLTIQRTQQEDSAVYLCASSFGRSQSSYEQYFGPGTRLTVT.

The genes are TRBV6-2 or TRBV6-3 and TRBJ2-1, with 8 bases fitting TRBD2. V gave up 5 bases and J gave up 5 bases; unmatched junction bases: 8. Per germline, CDR1 MNHEY and CDR2 SVGEGT. The CDR3 spans 15 residues. CDR3 protein: CASSQLAVNHNEQFF. The CDR3 DNA follows: TGTGCCAGCAGTCAACTAGCGGTAAACCACAATGAGCAGTTCTTC.

J is TRBJ2-7 and V is TRBV6-2 or TRBV6-3, with D possibly being TRBD2 (5 bases). V gave up 8 bases and J gave up 1 base, with 21 bases separating them. CDR1 MNHEY and CDR2 SVGEGT come from the germline V gene. The CDR3 covers 16 residues. The CDR3 region is CASSKISPRRSYEQYF. The CDR3 DNA reads TGTGCCAGCTCAAAAATTTCCCCCAGGAGGTCCTACGAGCAGTACTTC.